The next 27 T cell receptor beta chains were all read from a single sample in a study of T-cell memory formation after mild COVID-19. MiXCR, applied by TCRdb to the 5' RACE reads, yields one record per CDR3 protein. The sample contains roughly 580,000 distinct CDR3 sequences, around 17% of which appear only once. Material: PBMCs or a T cell subset sorted from them (not recorded which). All receptors come from an adult woman who had mild COVID-19 (a few samples of this study predate the infection). Cell type and time point are not known.

This chain joins TRBV11-2 and TRBJ2-5; D might be TRBD1 (6 bases). The germline gives CDR1 SGHAT, CDR2 FQNNGV. The CDR3 spans 13 residues. V gave up 6 bases and J gave up 0 bases, with 8 bases separating them. CDR3 nucleotides: TGTGCCAGCAGGGACAGATACCAAGAGACCCAGTACTTC. Translated: CASRDRYQETQYF. The full variable domain, completed using reference TRBV11-2 and TRBJ2-5, is EAGVAQSPRYKIIEKRQSVAFWCNPISGHATLYWYQQILGQGPKLLIQFQNNGVVDDSQLPKDRFSAERLKGVDSTLKIQPAKLEDSAVYLCASRDRYQETQYFGPGTRLLVL.

This clonotype was seen a few times. The chain joins TRBV4-2 to TRBJ2-5; 8 nucleotides align to TRBD1. This CDR3 is 15 amino acids long. J lost 5 bases, V lost 4 bases, and 9 bases had no gene match. CDR1 LGHNA and CDR2 YNFKEQ come from the germline V gene. The CDR3 here is CASSPRTGYRETQYF. The CDR3, as DNA: TGTGCCAGCAGCCCACGGACAGGGTATAGGGAGACCCAGTACTTC.

The table lists this clonotype with a few counts. The chain links TRBV14 to TRBJ2-3; tentative D call: TRBD1 (5 bases). The length of the CDR3 is 14 residues. Trimming removed 6 bases from V and 1 base from J, with 11 bases in between. CDR1 and CDR2 (germline): SGHDN, FVKESK. In nucleotides, the CDR3 is TGTGCCAGCAGGCCAACAGGAGGCACAGATACGCAGTATTTT. Translated, it gives CASRPTGGTDTQYF.

The chain carries TRBV7-6 and TRBJ2-1; 7 bases agree with TRBD2. The germline gives CDR1 SGHVS, CDR2 FNYEAQ. The CDR3 loop spans 13 amino acids. V lost 4 bases and J lost 7; bases outside the gene matches: 4. Here the CDR3 DNA reads TGTGCCAGCAGCTCCCTCGGGGGGAATGAGCAGTTCTTC. Translation: CASSSLGGNEQFF.

V and J are TRBV3-1 and TRBJ1-2; D gene ambiguous. V dropped 0 bases and J dropped 8 bases, with 13 bases sitting between them. The germline V gene encodes CDR1 LGHDT and CDR2 YNNKEL (reference sequence). This CDR3 has 14 amino acids. This CDR3 is CASSQDKGAGGYTF. Written as DNA, the CDR3 is TGTGCCAGCAGCCAAGATAAGGGCGCGGGCGGCTACACCTTC.

The rearrangement joins TRBV20-1 to TRBJ1-1; D might be TRBD1 (5 bases). The CDR3 is 12 amino acids. V lost 5 bases to trimming and J lost 7 bases, with 14 bases between them. CDR1 and CDR2 from the germline V gene are DFQATT and SNEGSKA (reference sequence). CDR3 sequence: CSAYNQGGEAFF. In DNA, the CDR3 is TGCAGTGCTTACAATCAGGGTGGTGAAGCTTTCTTT.

The V call is TRBV3-1, the J call TRBJ2-4, with D possibly TRBD1 on 5 matching bases. The V end lost 4 bases, the J end lost 0 bases, and 13 bases lay between the germline ends. CDR1 LGHDT and CDR2 YNNKEL come from the germline V gene (reference sequence). The CDR3 is made up of 16 amino acids. DNA for the CDR3: TGTGCCAGCAGCCCAGCCGGCAGGGTAGCCAAAAACATTCAGTACTTC. Translated, it gives CASSPAGRVAKNIQYF.

The chain links TRBV29-1 to TRBJ2-7, with D possibly TRBD1 on 6 matching bases. This CDR3 has 13 amino acids. The V gene lost 4 bases and the J gene lost 0 bases, with 10 bases spanning the gap. Germline V gene data show CDR1 as SQVTM and CDR2 as ANQGSEA. In DNA, the CDR3 is TGCAGCGTTGGGTGGGGGCTCTCCTACGAGCAGTACTTC. Its protein product is CSVGWGLSYEQYF.

The rearrangement links TRBV7-9 to TRBJ2-7; 8 bases are shared with TRBD1. The V gene end was trimmed by 10 bases and the J gene end by 0 bases; junction bases not matched to a gene: 11. This CDR3 spans 15 amino acids. Germline CDR1 SEHNR, CDR2 FQNEAQ (reference sequence). CDR3 protein: CATRPAGGFSYEQYF. CDR3 DNA sequence: TGTGCCACCCGTCCGGCAGGGGGCTTCTCCTACGAGCAGTACTTC.

The J gene is TRBJ2-1, the V gene TRBV20-1; TRBD2 aligns across 9 bases. The CDR3 has 15 amino acids. Unmatched junction bases numbered 13, after V lost 3 bases and J lost 10 bases. CDR1 and CDR2 (germline): DFQATT, SNEGSKA (reference sequence). CDR3 coding DNA: TGCAGTGCTAGGTCGGGCGGGAGGGCGGCGCTCGAGCAGTTCTTC. Its protein product is CSARSGGRAALEQFF.

The gene calls are TRBV20-1 and TRBJ2-7; 11 nucleotides agree with TRBD2. J gave up 7 bases and V 3 bases, and 17 bases lay outside the gene matches. Germline V CDR1 and CDR2: DFQATT, SNEGSKA (reference sequence). This CDR3 is 17 amino acids long. CDR3 sequence: CSARDLSGTSGAFEQYF. DNA of the CDR3: TGCAGTGCTAGGGATCTATCCGGGACTAGCGGAGCCTTTGAGCAGTACTTC.

In regard to this clonotype: A junction boundary mismatches the germline segment, possibly from a read error. The chain carries TRBV7-3 and TRBJ2-7, with 7 bases matching TRBD2. CDR1 is SGHTA, CDR2 FQGTGA, per germline. CDR3 length: 15 amino acids. The CDR3 bases are TGTGCCAGCAGCCTAACGGTTGGCGGGGACTACGAGAAGTACTTC. This translates into CASSLTVGGDYEKYF.

V gene TRBV20-1 combines with J gene TRBJ2-2; 7 bases align to TRBD2. The V segment lost 3 bases and the J segment 1 base; nucleotides outside the gene matches: 8. Germline CDR1 reads DFQATT; CDR2 reads SNEGSKA (reference sequence). This CDR3 has 16 residues. The CDR3 DNA follows: TGCAGTGCTAGCGGCGGGGCTAGCGGGAACACCGGGGAGCTGTTTTTT. It encodes CSASGGASGNTGELFF.

The genes are TRBV19 and TRBJ2-7; tentatively, D is TRBD2 (5 bases). The CDR3 totals 13 residues. Germline values: CDR1 LNHDA, CDR2 SQIVND (reference sequence). Trimming stripped 4 bases from V and 1 base from J, with 8 bases between. Here the CDR3 DNA reads TGTGCCAGTAGTACCGTAGCGTCCTACGAGCAGTACTTC. It codes for CASSTVASYEQYF. Full variable domain (outside the CDR3, taken from reference TRBV19 and TRBJ2-7): DGGITQSPKYLFRKEGQNVTLSCEQNLNHDAMYWYRQDPGQGLRLIYYSQIVNDFQKGDIAEGYSVSREKKESFPLTVTSAQKNPTAFYLCASSTVASYEQYFGPGTRLTVT.

This clonotype was seen more than once but under ten times. This sequence joins TRBV27 and TRBJ2-5; 11 bases are a match to TRBD2. Unmatched junction bases numbered 3, after V lost 1 base and J lost 2 bases. The CDR3 totals 16 residues. Germline V lookup: CDR1 MNHEY, CDR2 SMNVEV (reference sequence). CDR3 nucleotides: TGTGCCAGCAGTTTATTTGCTAGCGGGAGGCAAGAGACCCAGTACTTC. It translates to CASSLFASGRQETQYF.

The rearrangement links TRBV3-1 to TRBJ2-7; D call uncertain. V was shortened by 1 base and J by 5 bases, with 6 bases between the two germline ends. Germline CDR1 reads LGHDT; CDR2 reads YNNKEL (reference sequence). The CDR3 sequence is 12 residues long. CDR3 nucleotide sequence: TGTGCCAGCAGCCAAGTTTCCCACGAGCAGTACTTC. Its translation: CASSQVSHEQYF.

V usage is TRBV2 and J usage is TRBJ2-5, with 14 bases that match TRBD2. Germline loops: CDR1 SNHLY, CDR2 FYNNEI. V was clipped by 6 bases and J by 2 bases; unmatched bases: 5. The CDR3 consists of 16 residues. The CDR3 is CASRRTSGGSQETQYF. The DNA of the CDR3 is TGTGCCAGCAGACGGACTAGCGGGGGGTCACAAGAGACCCAGTACTTC.

This sequence joins TRBV20-1 and TRBJ2-3, with D possibly TRBD2 on 6 matching bases. Trimming took 6 bases from V and 5 from J, leaving 21 bases between them. This CDR3 is built from 15 residues. Germline V gene data show CDR1 as DFQATT and CDR2 as SNEGSKA (reference sequence). CDR3 bases: TGCAGTGCCGCCGGAAGACTAGAACGGTTAGATACGCAGTATTTT. Amino acids: CSAAGRLERLDTQYF.

The sample holds many counts of this clonotype. V gene TRBV6-2 or TRBV6-3 combines with J gene TRBJ2-4; TRBD2 matches at 11 bases. Looked up from germline, CDR1 is MNHEY and CDR2 is SVGEGT. CDR3 length: 21 amino acids. The junction had 16 bases not matched to a gene; V was cut back by 0 bases and J by 3 bases. The CDR3 sequence is CASSYSPALAGEVRGKNIQYF. CDR3 nucleotide sequence: TGTGCCAGCAGTTACTCCCCCGCACTAGCGGGAGAGGTTCGAGGCAAAAACATTCAGTACTTC.

There are a few counts of this clonotype. The chain has TRBV7-2 and TRBJ2-1; D not resolved. Germline CDR1 reads SGHTA; CDR2 reads FQGNSA. This CDR3 has 13 amino acids. V lost 3 bases, J lost 1 base, and 4 bases lay in between. The CDR3 bases are TGTGCCAGCAGCTTCCAGTCCTACAATGAGCAGTTCTTC. It translates to CASSFQSYNEQFF.

The gene calls are TRBV15 and TRBJ2-1, with D maybe TRBD1 (6 bases). Trimming removed 5 bases from V and 10 bases from J, with 18 bases in between. CDR1 and CDR2 from the germline V gene are LNHNV and YYDKDF (reference sequence). CDR3 length: 14 residues. CDR3 sequence: CATSGGTLETEQFF. The CDR3 DNA follows: TGTGCCACCAGCGGTGGGACACTGGAAACCGAGCAGTTCTTC.

The rearrangement links TRBV7-6 to TRBJ2-7, with 9 bases matching TRBD2. Germline assignment: CDR1 SGHVS and CDR2 FNYEAQ. This CDR3 region has 16 residues. Trimming removed 5 bases from V and 1 base from J; junction bases left unmatched: 9. CDR3 sequence: CASSHSVLAGSYEQYF. DNA of the CDR3: TGTGCCAGCAGCCATTCTGTACTAGCGGGTTCCTACGAGCAGTACTTC.

The genes are TRBV6-5 and TRBJ2-7; TRBD1 agrees at 8 bases. Germline V CDR1 and CDR2: MNHEY, SVGAGI. After removal of 2 bases from V and 2 bases from J, the junction contained 8 bases not matched to a gene. The CDR3 spans 16 residues. CDR3 loop: CASSYRPDREPYEQYF. DNA for the CDR3: TGTGCCAGCAGTTACCGCCCGGACAGGGAACCCTACGAGCAGTACTTC.

The table lists this clonotype with a few counts. V and J are TRBV5-5 and TRBJ1-1, with no clear D. V lost 1 base to trimming and J lost 4 bases, with 8 bases between them. The V gene's germline CDR1 is SGHKS and CDR2 YYEKEE (reference sequence). This CDR3 has 13 amino acids. The CDR3 loop reads CASSLWDLTEAFF. CDR3 DNA sequence: TGTGCCAGCAGCTTGTGGGATCTCACTGAAGCTTTCTTT.

This clonotype was seen more than once but under ten times. The CDR3 loop reads CASSFGGGHYEQYF. In nucleotides, the CDR3 is TGTGCCAGCAGTTTCGGAGGAGGACACTACGAGCAGTACTTC. This chain connects TRBV27 to TRBJ2-7; either TRBD1 or TRBD2 may supply D (5 bases each). Trimming stripped 3 bases from V and 3 bases from J, with 12 bases between. The germline CDR1 and CDR2 sequences are MNHEY and SMNVEV (reference sequence). The CDR3 is 14 residues long.

This clonotype was found once. V usage is TRBV12-3 or TRBV12-4 and J usage is TRBJ1-5; no clear D gene. CDR3 length: 15 amino acids. V was pared by 3 bases and J by 4 bases, with 13 bases between. This chain's CDR3 is CASSLVGWENQPQHF. DNA for the CDR3: TGTGCCAGCAGTTTGGTCGGCTGGGAGAATCAGCCCCAGCATTTT.

Here the CDR3 DNA reads TGTGCCAGTAGGGACGCCTCAAACCCCGATGGCTACACCTTC. This translates into CASRDASNPDGYTF. The rearrangement links TRBV19 to TRBJ1-2; no clear D gene. The CDR3 contains 14 residues. V was clipped by 6 bases and J by 6 bases, with 17 bases between them. Germline V gives CDR1 LNHDA, CDR2 SQIVND (reference sequence).